This TCR beta chain was sequenced for a study of cytomegalovirus exposure and HLA in healthy donors. Study at large: T cells numbering 150 million to 200 million yielded approximately 120 million unique TCR beta sequences in an earlier analysis. Genotyping of 400 or so donors showed that 70% to 90% belonged to the Caucasian-associated ancestry cluster.

The germline V gene encodes CDR1 SGDLS and CDR2 YYNGEE. The CDR3 sequence is 15 residues long. Trimming removed 0 bases from V and 2 bases from J, with 10 bases in between. The PCR contained 60 Vbeta and 13 Jbeta primers. TCRdb's table, derived via immunoSEQ multiplex PCR, lists solely in-frame clones and lacks some. The sample carries some 150,000 clones, approximately 80% recorded once. Findings of the study overall: Previous analysis showed most TCR beta V segments were productive about 87% or about 30% of the time. It was confirmed in vitro that a few of the CMV-associated chains were specific for CMV antigens.

In regard to this clone: What it binds is not known.

This TCR came from a woman aged 50 to 60 in good health and CMV-seropositive. The chain is built from TRBV9 and TRBJ2-3; D remains unclear. The material sequenced was PBMCs. In DNA, the CDR3 is TGTGCCAGCAGCGTAGTCGGAATAGCCACAGATACGCAGTATTTT. It specifies CASSVVGIATDTQYF.